A selection of T cell receptor beta chains follows, all from one sample in a study of early T cells in non-severe SARS-CoV-2 infection. In TCRdb, the 5' RACE reads were re-called with MiXCR into one record per CDR3 protein. The sample records 55,000 to 85,000 distinct CDR3 sequences, roughly 13% being singletons. Specimen: whole blood. These receptors all come from an adult who was a healthcare worker with PCR-confirmed SARS-CoV-2 infection or an uninfected control (not recorded which). CDR3s include the opening cysteine and the closing phenylalanine or tryptophan. A D gene is named only where the DNA matches it firmly. Some rows have no size entry. The others give once, few or many, or a class for an expanded clone.

J | D | size | V | DNA | CDR3
TRBJ2-7 | TRBD2 | - | TRBV4-1 | TGCGCCAGCAGCGAACTAGCGGGGGGGGACGAGCAGTACTTC | CASSELAGGDEQYF
TRBJ1-6 | TRBD1 | few | TRBV2 | TGTGCCAGCAGTGCGCGGACAGGGGATAATTCACCCCTCCACTTT | CASSARTGDNSPLHF
TRBJ2-7 | - | many | TRBV20-1 | TGCAGTGCTAGGGGGGCGGGCAGTCCCCTCTACGAGCAGTACTTC | CSARGAGSPLYEQYF
TRBJ1-2 | - | few | TRBV6-5 | TGTGCCAGCCGTGGAAATGGCTACACCTTC | CASRGNGYTF
TRBJ2-2 | - | - | TRBV6-4 | TGTGCCAGCAGTGACGGTCAAACCACCGGGGAGCTGTTTTTT | CASSDGQTTGELFF
TRBJ2-7 | - | - | TRBV6-2/TRBV6-3 | TGTGCCAGCAGTTACGCGGGGAGCTACGAGCAGTACTTC | CASSYAGSYEQYF
TRBJ2-3 | TRBD2 | - | TRBV4-1 | TGCGCCAGCAGCCATCACGCCGGGACTACGCAATCCACAGATACGCAGTATTTT | CASSHHAGTTQSTDTQYF
TRBJ2-2 | - | - | TRBV12-3/TRBV12-4 | TGTGCCAGCAGCCTTGGCCGCTTTAGCGGAAACCCTAACACCGGGGAGCTGTTTTTT | CASSLGRFSGNPNTGELFF
TRBJ1-2 | - | few | TRBV5-8 | TGTGCCAGCAGCTCCGGAGAGTACAACTATGGCTACACCTTC | CASSSGEYNYGYTF
TRBJ1-1 | - | - | TRBV29-1 | TGCAGCGCCGGGGGAACTGAAGCTTTCTTT | CSAGGTEAFF
TRBJ2-2 | - | - | TRBV7-3 | TGTGCCAGCAGCTCCTCGTTCTCCGGCGGAACCGGGGAGCTGTTTTTT | CASSSSFSGGTGELFF
TRBJ1-5 | - | many | TRBV6-2/TRBV6-3 | TGTGCCAGCAGGGACATCGTGGGGGTCGGCCAGCCCCAGCATTTT | CASRDIVGVGQPQHF
TRBJ2-7 | - | few | TRBV5-6 | TGTGCCAGCAGCGAGGGTTGGGACTTGGACGAGCAGTACTTC | CASSEGWDLDEQYF
TRBJ1-3 | TRBD1 | many | TRBV7-2 | TGTGCCAGCAGCCCACAGGGGAACTCTGGAAACACCATATATTTT | CASSPQGNSGNTIYF
TRBJ1-2 | TRBD1 | many | TRBV28 | TGTGCCAGCAGTCCCTTGGACAGGGGAGAATATGGCTACACCTTC | CASSPLDRGEYGYTF
TRBJ2-2 | - | - | TRBV28 | TGTGCCCTAACTCTTTCCACCGGGGAGCTGTTTTTT | CALTLSTGELFF
TRBJ2-1 | TRBD2 | many | TRBV6-2/TRBV6-3 | TGTGCCAGCAGTTACTCGGGGGGGTCGTACAATGAGCAGTTCTTC | CASSYSGGSYNEQFF
TRBJ1-1 | - | many | TRBV9 | TGTGCCAGCAGCGTAGTGTTAAACACTGAAGCTTTCTTT | CASSVVLNTEAFF
TRBJ2-5 | - | - | TRBV6-2/TRBV6-3 | TGTGCCAGCATAGTCGGAGAGACCCAGTACTTC | CASIVGETQYF
TRBJ2-7 | TRBD1 | - | TRBV20-1 | TGCAGTGCCGACAGGGCTTACGAGCAGTACTTC | CSADRAYEQYF
TRBJ2-3 | TRBD2 | - | TRBV6-2/TRBV6-3 | TGTGCCAGCAGTTCGAGCGGGGGGAGTGCAGATACGCAGTATTTT | CASSSSGGSADTQYF
TRBJ2-7 | TRBD2 | - | TRBV15 | TGTGCCACCAGCAGAGTGGGGCTAGCGGGGGGGCCCCACGGGCAGTACTTC | CATSRVGLAGGPHGQYF
TRBJ2-3 | TRBD2 | - | TRBV20-1 | TGCAGTGCTAGAGATGCCGTAGCGGGGGGGCTTACAGATACGCAGTATTTT | CSARDAVAGGLTDTQYF
TRBJ2-7 | - | few | TRBV10-3 | TGTGCCATCAGTGAGGTAGCCTACGAGCAGTACTTC | CAISEVAYEQYF
TRBJ1-2 | - | - | TRBV5-8 | TGTGCCAGCAGCTTTCACGGCGGCTACACCTTC | CASSFHGGYTF
TRBJ1-2 | - | many | TRBV7-8 | TGTGCCAGCAGCATCGCCAATTTAAACTATGGCTACACCTTC | CASSIANLNYGYTF
TRBJ2-2 | TRBD2 | - | TRBV7-2 | TGTGCCAGCAGGACTAGCGGAGCCACCGGGGAGCTGTTTTTT | CASRTSGATGELFF
TRBJ1-5 | - | many | TRBV3-1 | TGTGCCAGCAGCCAAGGTGGCAGAGGGGATCAGCCCCAGCATTTT | CASSQGGRGDQPQHF
TRBJ1-5 | TRBD1 | many | TRBV18 | TGTGCCAGCACAGGGGATTACAATCAGCCCCAGCATTTT | CASTGDYNQPQHF
TRBJ2-2 | - | - | TRBV6-6 | TGTGCCAGCAGTCTTCCGACCGGGGAGCTGTTTTTT | CASSLPTGELFF